This TCR beta chain appears in the sequencing data of a study of cytomegalovirus exposure and HLA in healthy donors. The study's findings and limits: Previously analyzed data showed that most TCR beta V segments were productive at a frequency of about 87% or about 30%. Within a later analysis, the majority of CMV-associated TCR beta chains appeared HLA-restricted.

The ends lost 4 bases at V and 2 bases at J; junction bases unmatched: 10. CDR3 length equals 16 residues. Germline V gene lookup returns CDR1 MNHEY and CDR2 SVGAGI. PCR amplification relied on 60 Vbeta primers (plus 13 Jbeta primers). Libraries were prepared by immunoSEQ multiplex PCR; TCRdb keeps only in-frame clonotypes and omits some of them. The sample has around 150,000 clones; roughly three quarters are singletons. Turning to this clone: What it recognizes is unknown.

The receptor was derived from a male donor in good health and CMV-seropositive. This chain joins TRBV6-5 and TRBJ2-7, with 8 bases matching TRBD1. The sample taken for sequencing was PBMCs. The CDR3 spells CASSLTEDRVAYEQYF. The CDR3 region has the DNA TGTGCCAGCAGTTTGACCGAGGACAGGGTGGCCTACGAGCAGTACTTC.